The 13 T cell receptor beta chains below were found in one sample sequenced in a study of OX40 agonist ivuxolimab in advanced cancers. Clones were sequenced by immunoSEQ multiplex PCR, and TCRdb holds only the in-frame ones, with some missing. This table has 50,000 to 70,000 clones, roughly nine tenths appearing once. The specimen was CD4+ or CD8+ T cells sorted from blood, collected in a trial of the OX40 agonist ivuxolimab. The receptors here all came from an adult with an advanced solid tumor such as melanoma, head and neck, liver or kidney cancer.

The rearrangement links TRBV27 to TRBJ2-1, with a tentative D call TRBD2 (5 bases). Germline-derived CDR1 and CDR2 are MNHEY and SMNVEV (reference sequence). V was pared by 5 bases and J by 3 bases, with 14 bases between. The CDR3 loop spans 15 amino acids. The CDR3 sequence: CASSRPIRGYNEQFF. In nucleotides, the CDR3 is TGTGCCAGCAGTCGCCCTATACGGGGCTACAATGAGCAGTTCTTC.

This clone was detected only once. The chain has TRBV7-6 and TRBJ2-2; D might be TRBD1 (7 bases). V was pared by 5 bases and J by 4 bases, with 14 bases between. The CDR3 has 15 residues. Germline V gene data show CDR1 as SGHVS and CDR2 as FNYEAQ. The CDR3 DNA reads as TGTGCCAGCAGCCCCGGGGGACAGCCCACCGGGGAGCTGTTTTTT. Translated: CASSPGGQPTGELFF.

The chain carries TRBV27 and TRBJ2-6; D gene ambiguous. This CDR3 is 17 amino acids long. Trimming shortened V by 0 bases and J by 0 bases, and 9 bases separated the two germline ends. Germline V gene data show CDR1 as MNHEY and CDR2 as SMNVEV (reference sequence). CDR3 bases: TGTGCCAGCAGTTTATCCTTCTATAGCTCTGGGGCCAACGTCCTGACTTTC. Protein sequence: CASSLSFYSSGANVLTF.

The V call is TRBV10-3, the J call TRBJ1-3; the match to TRBD1 covers 10 bases. The CDR3 loop spans 18 amino acids. CDR1 is ENHRY, CDR2 SYGVKD, per germline. The V segment lost 0 bases and the J segment 2 bases; nucleotides outside the gene matches: 7. CDR3 loop: CAISESWDRGTTGNTIYF. DNA for the CDR3: TGTGCCATCAGTGAGTCGTGGGACAGGGGTACTACTGGAAACACCATATATTTT.

The gene calls are TRBV19 and TRBJ2-7; D is perhaps TRBD1 (6 bases). This CDR3 region has 16 residues. Germline values: CDR1 LNHDA, CDR2 SQIVND (reference sequence). Trimming removed 3 bases from V and 3 bases from J, with 18 bases in between. CDR3 nucleotide sequence: TGTGCCAGTAGTATCTTAGGGACACCGGGGATCTACGAGCAGTACTTC. Translated: CASSILGTPGIYEQYF.

The chain is built from TRBV28 and TRBJ1-1, with D perhaps TRBD1 (5 bases). V lost 5 bases to trimming and J lost 3 bases, with 16 bases between them. CDR3 length: 15 amino acids. Germline V CDR1 and CDR2: MDHEN, SYDVKM. As DNA, the CDR3 is TGTGCCAGCAGTCGTGTCGGACAAGGGGACACTGAAGCTTTCTTT. This sequence encodes CASSRVGQGDTEAFF.

The chain has TRBV2 and TRBJ2-7; D is uncertain. The CDR3 length is 13 residues. Germline V gives CDR1 SNHLY, CDR2 FYNNEI. Trimming left V 5 bases short and J 4 bases short, with 12 bases between. CDR3 in amino acids: CASSRTGLYEQYF. As DNA, the CDR3 is TGTGCCAGCAGTAGAACTGGGCTATACGAGCAGTACTTC.

This rearrangement joins TRBV28 to TRBJ2-7; a possible D gene is TRBD2 (6 bases). This CDR3 comprises 14 residues. The germline V gene encodes CDR1 MDHEN and CDR2 SYDVKM. The germline V and J ends were trimmed by 6 bases and 5 bases, with 17 bases remaining between them. CDR3 protein: CASSPGLGGHEQYF. The CDR3 nucleotides are TGTGCCAGCAGCCCTGGTTTGGGAGGCCACGAGCAGTACTTC.

This clone is a singleton in its sample. The rearrangement links TRBV27 to TRBJ2-2, with D uncertain. The CDR3 loop spans 13 amino acids. The V end lost 0 bases, the J end lost 3 bases, and 2 bases lay between the germline ends. Germline CDR1 reads MNHEY; CDR2 reads SMNVEV (reference sequence). In nucleotides, the CDR3 is TGTGCCAGCAGTTTATCCGACACCGGGGAGCTGTTTTTT. It specifies CASSLSDTGELFF.

The V gene is TRBV6-6, the J gene TRBJ2-5; D may be TRBD2 (5 bases). Trimming removed 2 bases from V and 5 bases from J, with 12 bases in between. Looked up from germline, CDR1 is MNHNY and CDR2 is SVGAGI (reference sequence). The CDR3 totals 14 residues. The CDR3 sequence is CASSYRGVVETQYF. The DNA of the CDR3 is TGTGCCAGCAGTTACCGGGGTGTCGTTGAGACCCAGTACTTC.

This chain links TRBV7-9 with TRBJ2-3; D unresolved. Trimming stripped 0 bases from V and 4 bases from J, with 8 bases between. The CDR3 is 14 amino acids. Germline CDR1 SEHNR, CDR2 FQNEAQ (reference sequence). CDR3 protein: CASSLALESDTQYF. CDR3 bases: TGTGCCAGCAGCTTAGCGTTGGAGTCAGATACGCAGTATTTT.

J is TRBJ2-2 and V is TRBV29-1; tentatively, D is TRBD2 (5 bases). V was clipped by 7 bases and J by 0 bases, with 12 bases between them. This CDR3 is 14 amino acids long. From germline, CDR1 is SQVTM and CDR2 ANQGSEA. The CDR3 here is CSAEYGANTGELFF. CDR3 coding DNA: TGCAGCGCCGAGTACGGGGCGAACACCGGGGAGCTGTTTTTT.

This clone has only one observation. V is TRBV11-2 and J is TRBJ1-2, with a weak D call TRBD1 (6 bases). The CDR3 spans 13 residues. V was cut by 5 bases and J by 2 bases, with 9 bases left in between. Germline CDR1 and CDR2: SGHAT and FQNNGV. The CDR3 loop reads CASSRTANYGYTF. CDR3 in DNA: TGTGCCAGCAGCCGGACAGCGAACTATGGCTACACCTTC. The full variable domain, its missing parts supplied by reference TRBV11-2 and TRBJ1-2, is EAGVAQSPRYKIIEKRQSVAFWCNPISGHATLYWYQQILGQGPKLLIQFQNNGVVDDSQLPKDRFSAERLKGVDSTLKIQPAKLEDSAVYLCASSRTANYGYTFGSGTRLTVV.